These 10 T cell receptor beta chains were sequenced from one sample in a study of stem cell transplantation in POMP-related autoinflammatory disease. Produced via immunoSEQ multiplex PCR; TCRdb's table is partial and in-frame only. The sample consists of roughly 68,000 clones, approximately 91% of them appearing once. The sample in question was CD4+ T cells from PBMCs, obtained after stem cell transplantation. These receptor sequences come from a human patient with POMP-related autoinflammation and immune dysregulation (PRAID). The graft donor may account for some of the T cells.

The chain combines TRBV19 with TRBJ2-3; D remains unclear. The CDR3 is 15 amino acids. Germline loops: CDR1 LNHDA, CDR2 SQIVND (reference sequence). V lost 6 bases and J lost 6, with 19 bases in between. CDR3 nucleotide sequence: TGTGCCAGTAGGTCAGTGGGCTGGTATTCGGATACGCAGTATTTT. It specifies CASRSVGWYSDTQYF.

This clone has a single count. V gene TRBV27 combines with J gene TRBJ1-1, with 9 bases lining up with TRBD1. Germline V CDR1 and CDR2: MNHEY, SMNVEV (reference sequence). The trim removed 7 bases at V and 7 bases at J, leaving 7 bases unmatched. This CDR3 contains 13 residues. CDR3 region: CASKAQGAVEAFF. CDR3 bases: TGTGCCAGCAAGGCACAGGGGGCGGTTGAAGCTTTCTTT.

The gene calls are TRBV5-1 and TRBJ2-3; TRBD1 is a possible D gene (8 bases). There are 15 residues in the CDR3. Trimming cost V 4 bases and J 3 bases, with 15 bases left between them. Germline CDR1 SGHRS, CDR2 YFSETQ. CDR3 nucleotide sequence: TGCGCCAGCAGCACAGGGGGGGCGGAAACAGATACGCAGTATTTT. It codes for CASSTGGAETDTQYF.

This clone was counted once. The chain recombines TRBV24-1 with TRBJ2-7, with 10 positions matching TRBD1. Trimming took 2 bases from V and 4 from J; bases not matched to a gene: 4. The V gene's germline CDR1 is KGHDR and CDR2 SFDVKD. The CDR3 sequence is 15 residues long. The CDR3 spells CATSDSGTGVYEQYF. In DNA form, the CDR3 reads TGTGCCACCAGTGATTCCGGGACAGGGGTGTACGAGCAGTACTTC.

Here the CDR3 DNA reads TGTGCCAGCAGCCCCGTCGTCAGCGGGGGGGGGTTTGATACGCAGTATTTT. Protein sequence: CASSPVVSGGGFDTQYF. This sequence joins TRBV7-3 and TRBJ2-3; 10 bases agree with TRBD2. J was trimmed by 6 bases and V by 5 bases; bases with no gene match: 14. From germline, CDR1 is SGHTA and CDR2 FQGTGA. The CDR3 covers 17 residues.

The V call is TRBV19, the J call TRBJ2-5, with no clear D. Trimming cost V 1 base and J 0 bases, with 6 bases left between them. This CDR3 spans 14 amino acids. Looked up from germline, CDR1 is LNHDA and CDR2 is SQIVND (reference sequence). Written as DNA, the CDR3 is TGTGCCAGTAGTATAGCACAGAACCAAGAGACCCAGTACTTC. This gives the protein CASSIAQNQETQYF.

The chain recombines TRBV30 with TRBJ2-7; 10 bases align to TRBD1. Per the germline V gene, CDR1 is GTSNPN and CDR2 is SVGIG (reference sequence). The trim removed 5 bases at V and 4 bases at J, leaving 5 bases unmatched. This CDR3 has 13 residues. CDR3 sequence (DNA): TGTGCCTGGGGTGGGGACAGGGGATACGAGCAGTACTTC. This encodes CAWGGDRGYEQYF.

This chain uses TRBV6-6 with TRBJ2-2; 7 bases are a match to TRBD1. The trim removed 6 bases at V and 5 bases at J, leaving 6 bases unmatched. CDR1 is MNHNY and CDR2 is SVGAGI in the germline V gene (reference sequence). This CDR3 is 14 amino acids long. CDR3 sequence (DNA): TGTGCCAGCAGACACGACAGGGCGACCGGGGAGCTGTTTTTT. This sequence encodes CASRHDRATGELFF.

The chain joins TRBV19 to TRBJ2-1; 12 nucleotides match TRBD1. Germline loops: CDR1 LNHDA, CDR2 SQIVND (reference sequence). Trimming at V came to 8 bases and at J to 8 bases, leaving 10 bases not matched to a gene. CDR3 size: 15 residues. CDR3 in amino acids: CASGTGTGGHDEQFF. The CDR3 DNA reads as TGTGCCAGTGGTACCGGGACAGGGGGCCACGATGAGCAGTTCTTC.

This chain uses TRBV3-1 (or the pseudogene TRBV3-2) with TRBJ2-3; the match to TRBD2 covers 7 bases. V lost 3 bases, J lost 0 bases, and 9 bases stayed unmatched. The CDR3 covers 17 residues. CDR1 and CDR2 (germline): LGHDT, YNNKEL (reference sequence). CDR3 in DNA: TGTGCCAGCAGCCACCGGGCGGCTAGCGGAAGCACAGATACGCAGTATTTT. It specifies CASSHRAASGSTDTQYF.